This T cell receptor (beta chain) was recorded in a study of shared clonotypes between healthy human individuals. This CDR3 spans 14 amino acids. CDR1 and CDR2 from the germline V gene are KGHSH and LQKENI. The V gene lost 2 bases and the J gene lost 2 bases, with 10 bases spanning the gap. All donors qualified as healthy HIV-negative adults and had experienced no recent acute infections or vaccinations. Data came from immunoSEQ multiplex PCR; TCRdb stores just in-frame clones and leaves some out. The sample has about 640,000 clones, approximately 79% seen once. This TCR was recovered from a woman aged 25 to 39 in good health. The J gene is TRBJ2-7, the V gene TRBV18, with D perhaps matching TRBD1 or TRBD2 (5 bases each). Sequenced sample: memory CD4+ T cells sorted from blood. Specified subset: CD45RA-negative fraction. CDR3 region: CASSPTGTPYEQYF. The CDR3 DNA sequence: TGTGCCAGCTCACCAACCGGGACCCCCTACGAGCAGTACTTC.